The 27 T cell receptor beta chains in this list originate from one sample, sequenced in a study of naive and memory T cell subsets. RNA was extracted from around 2.5 ml of whole blood of healthy adults. For blood and skin samples, reverse transcription used TCR alpha and beta constant primers. TCRdb re-analysed the 5' RACE reads in MiXCR, keeping a single row per CDR3 protein. The sample yields approximately 27,000 distinct CDR3 sequences, roughly 25% seen once. Receptors originate from a female donor in good health.

This chain uses TRBV20-1 with TRBJ1-4, with 10 bases lining up with TRBD1. The CDR3 length is 14 residues. Germline values: CDR1 DFQATT, CDR2 SNEGSKA (reference sequence). V shed 4 bases, J shed 8 bases, and the junction held 7 bases outside the gene matches. The CDR3 region is CSANDRGREEKLFF. Written as DNA, the CDR3 is TGCAGTGCTAACGACAGGGGGCGGGAGGAAAAACTGTTTTTT.

This rearrangement joins TRBV6-6 to TRBJ1-2, with 7 bases aligning to TRBD1. Per the germline V gene, CDR1 is MNHNY and CDR2 is SVGAGI (reference sequence). V was clipped by 5 bases and J by 5 bases; unmatched bases: 8. The CDR3 is 14 residues long. CDR3 coding DNA: TGTGCCAGCAGTCGGGGACAGACTTCATATGGCTACACCTTC. Amino acid sequence: CASSRGQTSYGYTF.

This clonotype was counted between two and nine times. The chain employs TRBV29-1 and TRBJ1-1; 9 nucleotides line up with TRBD1. V was pared by 4 bases and J by 6 bases, with 6 bases of the junction left unmatched. Germline V gene lookup returns CDR1 SQVTM and CDR2 ANQGSEA. This CDR3 spans 13 amino acids. The CDR3 is CSVAEQGAAEAFF. DNA of the CDR3: TGCAGCGTTGCCGAACAGGGGGCCGCTGAAGCTTTCTTT. Filled out from reference TRBV29-1 and TRBJ1-1, the complete variable domain reads SAVISQKPSRDICQRGTSLTIQCQVDSQVTMMFWYRQQPGQSLTLIATANQGSEATYESGFVIDKFPISRPNLTFSTLTVSNMSPEDSSIYLCSVAEQGAAEAFFGQGTRLTVV.

The sample holds a few counts of this clonotype. V is TRBV5-1 and J is TRBJ2-5, with 9 bases lining up with TRBD2. Germline lookup yields CDR1 SGHRS and CDR2 YFSETQ. V shed 2 bases and J 5 bases; nucleotides not matched to a gene: 16. The CDR3 loop spans 18 amino acids. The DNA of the CDR3 is TGCGCCAGCAGCTTACCGAGACTAGCGGAGCGAGGAAGGGAGACCCAGTACTTC. It is translated as CASSLPRLAERGRETQYF.

The table lists this clonotype with many counts. V is TRBV7-9 and J is TRBJ2-1; 9 bases fit TRBD2. J gave up 5 bases and V 3 bases, and 8 bases lay outside the gene matches. The CDR3 has 16 amino acids. Germline values: CDR1 SEHNR, CDR2 FQNEAQ (reference sequence). The CDR3 sequence: CASSFPAGGTNNEQFF. The CDR3, as DNA: TGTGCCAGCAGCTTCCCGGCGGGGGGGACTAACAATGAGCAGTTCTTC.

This clonotype is deemed medium-sized. The chain joins TRBV11-2 to TRBJ1-1; D is perhaps TRBD1 (6 bases). Germline CDR1 SGHAT, CDR2 FQNNGV. The CDR3 contains 15 residues. The germline V and J ends were trimmed by 1 base and 2 bases, with 11 bases remaining between them. The CDR3 reads CASSLVGTLNTEAFF. CDR3 coding DNA: TGTGCCAGCAGCTTAGTCGGGACACTCAACACTGAAGCTTTCTTT.

The chain uses TRBV6-5 and TRBJ2-2, with D perhaps TRBD2 (6 bases). CDR3 length: 15 amino acids. Germline V lookup: CDR1 MNHEY, CDR2 SVGAGI. V lost 5 bases, J lost 6 bases, and 16 bases lay in between. CDR3: CASSLAPIDAGELFF. CDR3 nucleotides: TGTGCCAGCAGTCTAGCGCCAATCGACGCCGGGGAGCTGTTTTTT.

This clonotype is medium-sized (0.01 to 0.1%) within its sample. The chain recombines TRBV20-1 with TRBJ1-5; D is ambiguous. The CDR3 loop spans 17 amino acids. The germline V and J ends were trimmed by 3 bases and 1 base, with 19 bases remaining between them. Germline CDR1 and CDR2: DFQATT and SNEGSKA (reference sequence). The CDR3, as DNA: TGCAGTGCTAGTCGGGGTGGACGTTTTGCGAGCAATCAGCCCCAGCATTTT. Translated: CSASRGGRFASNQPQHF.

The chain joins TRBV20-1 to TRBJ2-7; D might be TRBD1 (7 bases). Trimming pared 6 bases from V and 4 bases from J, leaving 19 bases between. Germline V gene data show CDR1 as DFQATT and CDR2 as SNEGSKA (reference sequence). The CDR3 is made up of 14 amino acids. This CDR3 is CSAARPEGAYEQYF. CDR3 coding DNA: TGCAGTGCGGCGAGGCCGGAGGGGGCATACGAGCAGTACTTC.

This clonotype came up many times. This chain connects TRBV30 to TRBJ1-2; maybe TRBD1 (6 bases). V dropped 2 bases and J dropped 7 bases, with 11 bases sitting between them. Germline V gene data show CDR1 as GTSNPN and CDR2 as SVGIG (reference sequence). The CDR3 is 12 amino acids. The CDR3 DNA reads as TGTGCCTGGAGTCCAGGGGCTTCTGGCTACACCTTC. It is translated as CAWSPGASGYTF.

This chain connects TRBV15 to TRBJ1-1, with D maybe TRBD1 (6 bases). The CDR3 runs 13 residues. The germline CDR1 and CDR2 sequences are LNHNV and YYDKDF (reference sequence). V was shortened by 5 bases and J by 8 bases, with 15 bases between the two germline ends. CDR3: CATSVRTELEAFF. Written as DNA, the CDR3 is TGTGCCACCAGCGTCCGGACAGAGCTCGAAGCTTTCTTT. Looking up the rest from reference TRBV15 and TRBJ1-1 gives the full variable domain: DAMVIQNPRYQVTQFGKPVTLSCSQTLNHNVMYWYQQKSSQAPKLLFHYYDKDFNNEADTPDNFQSRRPNTSFCFLDIRSPGLGDTAMYLCATSVRTELEAFFGQGTRLTVV.

This clonotype showed up just a few times. The chain couples TRBV20-1 to TRBJ2-1; a possible D gene is TRBD2 (5 bases). Germline V gene data show CDR1 as DFQATT and CDR2 as SNEGSKA (reference sequence). Deletions cut 0 bases from V and 5 bases from J, with 14 bases between. The CDR3 has 15 amino acids. The CDR3 DNA reads TGCAGTGCTAGAGATCCGCTCGAGGGAGACAATGAGCAGTTCTTC. As protein: CSARDPLEGDNEQFF.

This clonotype was counted ten times or more. The chain has TRBV20-1 and TRBJ1-2; D gene uncertain. The ends were cut back, 0 bases at V and 2 bases at J, with 7 bases in the middle. This CDR3 spans 13 amino acids. Germline V gene lookup returns CDR1 DFQATT and CDR2 SNEGSKA (reference sequence). CDR3 sequence: CSARDDWNYGYTF. The CDR3 DNA sequence: TGCAGTGCTAGAGATGACTGGAACTATGGCTACACCTTC.

This chain connects TRBV29-1 to TRBJ1-1; 8 bases are shared with TRBD1. The junction had 5 bases not matched to a gene; V was cut back by 4 bases and J by 1 base. Germline V lookup: CDR1 SQVTM, CDR2 ANQGSEA. The CDR3 consists of 14 residues. The CDR3 nucleotides are TGCAGCGTTGTCACCGGGACAGGGAACACTGAAGCTTTCTTT. Its protein is CSVVTGTGNTEAFF.

Ten or more counts support this clonotype. The J gene is TRBJ2-6, the V gene TRBV11-2; a weak D match, TRBD2 (6 bases). Germline CDR1 SGHAT, CDR2 FQNNGV. Trimming removed 3 bases from V and 1 base from J, with 10 bases in between. CDR3 length: 16 residues. CDR3 coding DNA: TGTGCCAGCAGCTTGCACGGGGGTTCTGGGGCCAACGTCCTGACTTTC. Its translation is CASSLHGGSGANVLTF.

This clonotype has just a few counts. The chain carries TRBV6-2 or TRBV6-3 and TRBJ1-1; D gene ambiguous. The CDR3 has 14 residues. Deletions cut 0 bases from V and 1 base from J, with 6 bases between. Germline V CDR1 and CDR2: MNHEY, SVGEGT. CDR3 coding DNA: TGTGCCAGCAGTTACTCTGGCAGGAACACTGAAGCTTTCTTT. Protein sequence: CASSYSGRNTEAFF.

This sequence joins TRBV7-9 and TRBJ1-6, with D unclear. Germline CDR1 SEHNR, CDR2 FQNEAQ (reference sequence). The V and J ends lost 1 base and 10 bases respectively, with 8 bases between them. The CDR3 has 13 residues. The CDR3 DNA reads as TGTGCCAGCAGCTTAGAAACGGAATCACCCCTCCACTTT. Translating it yields CASSLETESPLHF.

This clonotype was seen more than once but under ten times. This sequence joins TRBV27 and TRBJ2-1, with TRBD1 identical over 8 bases. Unmatched junction bases numbered 11, after V lost 9 bases and J lost 7 bases. Germline V gene lookup returns CDR1 MNHEY and CDR2 SMNVEV (reference sequence). This CDR3 has 14 residues. CDR3 loop: CASQGAWGVNEQFF. CDR3 nucleotides: TGTGCCAGTCAGGGGGCATGGGGTGTAAATGAGCAGTTCTTC.

This clonotype was observed a handful of times. The V and J genes are TRBV6-6 and TRBJ1-5; 8 bases align to TRBD1. CDR3 length equals 18 residues. CDR1 and CDR2 (germline): MNHNY, SVGAGI (reference sequence). The ends lost 2 bases at V and 2 bases at J; junction bases unmatched: 11. The CDR3 spells CASSYPRQGAMGNQPQHF. CDR3 DNA: TGTGCCAGCAGTTACCCCCGGCAGGGGGCTATGGGCAATCAGCCCCAGCATTTT.

By share of the sample, this clonotype is medium-sized (0.01 to 0.1%). J is TRBJ1-1 and V is TRBV20-1; unclear D gene. Germline V gene data show CDR1 as DFQATT and CDR2 as SNEGSKA (reference sequence). CDR3 length: 12 residues. With 1 base removed from V and 6 bases from J, the gap between germline ends came to 9 bases. In nucleotides, the CDR3 is TGCAGTGCTAGAGTGTTAGGCTCTGAAGCTTTCTTT. The encoded protein is CSARVLGSEAFF.

V is TRBV20-1 and J is TRBJ1-1, with D possibly TRBD1 on 5 matching bases. Deletions cut 1 base from V and 5 bases from J, with 11 bases between. In germline, CDR1 is DFQATT, CDR2 SNEGSKA (reference sequence). The CDR3 contains 13 residues. The CDR3 loop is CSARGDELTEAFF. CDR3 coding DNA: TGCAGTGCTAGAGGGGACGAACTAACTGAAGCTTTCTTT.

This clonotype was seen many times. The chain joins TRBV18 to TRBJ1-2; D remains unclear. Germline CDR1 is KGHSH and CDR2 is LQKENI. CDR3 length: 15 amino acids. Trimming left V 2 bases short and J 2 bases short, with 12 bases between. CDR3: CASSPKSTANYGYTF. CDR3 nucleotides: TGTGCCAGCTCACCAAAGTCGACGGCGAACTATGGCTACACCTTC. The full variable domain, in which reference TRBV18 and TRBJ1-2 provide the parts outside the CDR3, is NAGVMQNPRHLVRRRGQEARLRCSPMKGHSHVYWYRQLPEEGLKFMVYLQKENIIDESGMPKERFSAEFPKEGPSILRIQQVVRGDSAAYFCASSPKSTANYGYTFGSGTRLTVV.

This clonotype was counted a few times. This chain uses TRBV9 with TRBJ2-5; TRBD2 aligns across 8 bases. This CDR3 is 14 amino acids long. V lost 1 base, J lost 4 bases, and 3 bases stayed unmatched. CDR1 SGDLS and CDR2 YYNGEE come from the germline V gene. The CDR3, as DNA: TGTGCCAGCAGCGTAAAAGCGGGGGTAGAGACCCAGTACTTC. Encoded protein: CASSVKAGVETQYF.

In this sample, this clonotype turned up many times. V usage is TRBV29-1 and J usage is TRBJ1-2; D gene unclear. The CDR3 spans 10 residues. V shed 3 bases and J shed 12 bases, with 11 bases lying between them. Germline V CDR1 and CDR2: SQVTM, ANQGSEA. The CDR3, as DNA: TGCAGCGTTGACACCGGCGGGAACACCTTC. Translated: CSVDTGGNTF. Together with reference TRBV29-1 and TRBJ1-2, the CDR3 gives the full variable domain: SAVISQKPSRDICQRGTSLTIQCQVDSQVTMMFWYRQQPGQSLTLIATANQGSEATYESGFVIDKFPISRPNLTFSTLTVSNMSPEDSSIYLCSVDTGGNTFGSGTRLTVV.

In this sample, this clonotype turned up a few times. This chain uses TRBV20-1 with TRBJ2-7, with 7 bases aligning to TRBD2. The V and J ends lost 3 bases and 4 bases, in that order; junction bases with no gene match: 6. CDR3 length equals 13 residues. Per the germline V gene, CDR1 is DFQATT and CDR2 is SNEGSKA (reference sequence). The DNA for the CDR3 is TGCAGTGCTAGGAAGCGGGATGGGTACGAGCAGTACTTC. Protein: CSARKRDGYEQYF.

This rearrangement joins TRBV12-3 or TRBV12-4 to TRBJ2-5, with 16 bases that match TRBD2. The ends lost 5 bases at V and 3 bases at J; junction bases unmatched: 9. CDR3 length: 18 amino acids. The CDR3 region is CASSPRGLAGGPKETQYF. For the CDR3, the DNA is TGTGCCAGCAGTCCGCGGGGACTAGCGGGGGGGCCTAAAGAGACCCAGTACTTC.

This clonotype was observed many times. This chain joins TRBV29-1 and TRBJ2-1; 7 positions match TRBD1. The germline gives CDR1 SQVTM, CDR2 ANQGSEA. The junction had 5 bases not matched to a gene; V was cut back by 8 bases and J by 4 bases. The CDR3 contains 12 residues. CDR3 DNA sequence: TGCAGCTCCCTGGGACAGTACAATGAGCAGTTCTTC. Translating it yields CSSLGQYNEQFF.